This is a list of T cell receptor beta chains from one sample in a study of cytotoxic CD8 clonotypes in ibrutinib-treated CLL. Clones were sequenced by immunoSEQ multiplex PCR, and TCRdb holds only the in-frame ones, with some missing. The sample contains some 47,000 clones, more than 55% of which appear only once. The source material was PBMCs, sampled after 24 months of ibrutinib treatment. These TCRs come from a human donor with chronic lymphocytic leukemia. Both conserved end residues are part of each CDR3. A D gene is named only where the DNA matches it firmly. Only part of the rows carry a size: once, few, many, or a class if the clone is expanded.

clone size	D gene	V gene	J gene	CDR3 protein	CDR3 DNA
few	-	TRBV7-9	TRBJ1-4	CASGGPNEKLFF	TGTGCCAGCGGGGGGCCTAATGAAAAACTGTTTTTT
-	-	TRBV5-4	TRBJ2-5	CASSLDTVQETQYF	TGTGCCAGCAGCTTGGATACAGTCCAAGAGACCCAGTACTTC
-	-	TRBV5-1	TRBJ1-2	CASREQGASNYGYTF	TGCGCCAGCCGAGAACAGGGTGCGAGTAACTATGGCTACACCTTC
once	-	TRBV5-6	TRBJ2-7	CASSLGARYEQYF	TGTGCCAGCAGCTTAGGGGCCCGATACGAGCAGTACTTC
-	-	TRBV7-3	TRBJ2-1	CASSLEGGFDTDEQFF	TGTGCCAGCAGCTTAGAGGGGGGTTTTGATACCGATGAGCAGTTCTTC
-	-	TRBV5-1	TRBJ1-2	CASRDKPGQDYGYTF	TGCGCCAGCAGAGATAAGCCGGGTCAGGACTATGGCTACACCTTC
-	-	TRBV19	TRBJ2-7	CASSIKHLSYEQYF	TGTGCCAGTAGTATAAAACACCTCTCCTACGAGCAGTACTTC
-	-	TRBV5-6	TRBJ2-5	CASSLEAGGGETQYF	TGTGCCAGCAGCTTAGAGGCAGGGGGAGGGGAGACCCAGTACTTC
-	-	TRBV5-6	TRBJ1-1	CASSLGQGLGDTEAFF	TGTGCCAGCAGCTTGGGGCAGGGCCTAGGGGACACTGAAGCTTTCTTT
-	-	TRBV5-1	TRBJ2-2	CASSLGQSTGELFF	TGCGCCAGCAGCTTGGGACAGAGCACCGGGGAGCTGTTTTTT
few	TRBD1	TRBV27	TRBJ2-7	CASRDRGGFHEQYF	TGTGCCAGCCGCGACAGGGGAGGTTTCCACGAGCAGTACTTC
-	-	TRBV5-1	TRBJ2-2	CASEAAGNTGELFF	TGCGCCAGCGAGGCGGCAGGAAACACCGGGGAGCTGTTTTTT
-	-	TRBV7-9	TRBJ2-7	CASSLAFGGGPYEQYF	TGTGCCAGCAGCTTAGCTTTCGGCGGAGGGCCCTACGAGCAGTACTTC
-	-	TRBV5-6	TRBJ2-3	CASSALQNRVETQYF	TGTGCCAGCAGCGCCCTACAAAACAGGGTTGAAACGCAGTATTTT
-	TRBD1	TRBV9	TRBJ1-1	CASSVGDSGKTEAFF	TGTGCCAGCAGCGTAGGGGACAGCGGGAAAACTGAAGCTTTCTTT
-	-	TRBV27	TRBJ2-7	CASSLSTGTYEQYF	TGTGCCAGCAGTTTATCGACAGGCACCTACGAGCAGTACTTC
-	-	TRBV6-1	TRBJ1-4	CASSTTGSLFF	TGTGCCAGCAGTACAACAGGATCGCTGTTTTTT
many	-	TRBV25-1	TRBJ2-6	CASSPPGSGANVLTF	TGTGCCAGCAGCCCCCCGGGGTCCGGGGCCAACGTCCTGACTTTC
-	-	TRBV7-9	TRBJ2-5	CASSFGAGQETQYF	TGTGCCAGCAGCTTCGGAGCGGGCCAAGAGACCCAGTACTTC
many	-	TRBV11-3	TRBJ1-1	CASSLVGGGGTEAFF	TGTGCCAGCAGCTTAGTCGGCGGAGGTGGAACTGAAGCTTTCTTT
-	-	TRBV5-1	TRBJ2-5	CASSLGATPWETQYF	TGCGCCAGCAGCTTGGGGGCGACTCCCTGGGAGACCCAGTACTTC
-	TRBD1	TRBV12-5	TRBJ2-3	CASGPGQGAADTQYF	TGTGCTAGTGGCCCGGGACAGGGGGCCGCAGATACGCAGTATTTT
-	-	TRBV5-4	TRBJ2-5	CASSTLVQETQYF	TGTGCCAGCAGCACTCTTGTACAAGAGACCCAGTACTTC
-	-	TRBV2	TRBJ2-1	CASSEPVGYNEQFF	TGTGCCAGCAGTGAACCGGTTGGGTACAATGAGCAGTTCTTC
-	-	TRBV11-2	TRBJ2-6	CASSKRTGIAGANVLTF	TGTGCCAGCAGCAAAAGAACAGGGATCGCTGGGGCCAACGTCCTGACTTTC
-	-	TRBV19	TRBJ1-6	CASSMNSPLHF	TGTGCCAGTAGTATGAATTCACCCCTCCACTTT
-	-	TRBV28	TRBJ1-5	CASSHNRDGYQPQHF	TGTGCCAGCAGCCATAACCGGGACGGGTATCAGCCCCAGCATTTT
-	TRBD2	TRBV6-4	TRBJ2-1	CASSPSGAINNEQFF	TGTGCCAGCAGCCCTAGCGGGGCGATAAACAATGAGCAGTTCTTC